These 2 T cell receptor beta chains were sequenced from one sample in a study of T cell repertoires in cytomegalovirus infection. Their recognized antigens are unknown. TCRdb passed the reads through MiXCR, listing each CDR3 protein once. The sample lists approximately 1,000,000 distinct CDR3 sequences, 31% occurring once. The sequencing here drew on cultured CD8+ T cells from PBMCs, taken from culture after CMV antigen stimulation. Receptors originate from a human donor in good health (CMV status not recorded). Some clones in this sample may be carry-over from other donors' samples.

This clonotype was detected only a few times. The chain combines TRBV6-1 with TRBJ1-2; D is possibly TRBD1 (6 bases). V gave up 3 bases and J gave up 9 bases, with 17 bases separating them. The CDR3 runs 14 residues. The germline CDR1 and CDR2 sequences are MNHNS and SASEGT. The chain's CDR3 is CASSEYGPRDSYTF. The DNA of the CDR3 is TGTGCCAGCAGTGAGTACGGCCCGCGGGACAGCTACACCTTC.

This clonotype was found a few times. The chain has TRBV5-4 and TRBJ2-3; D perhaps matches TRBD1 (6 bases). Germline assignment: CDR1 SGHNT and CDR2 YYREEE (reference sequence). Trimming stripped 4 bases from V and 4 bases from J, with 13 bases between. This CDR3 is 14 amino acids long. CDR3 residues: CASSETGLSDTQYF. DNA for the CDR3: TGTGCCAGCAGCGAGACAGGCCTCTCAGATACGCAGTATTTT. The variable domain in full, with the rest retrieved from reference TRBV5-4 and TRBJ2-3, is ETGVTQSPTHLIKTRGQQVTLRCSSQSGHNTVSWYQQALGQGPQFIFQYYREEENGRGNFPPRFSGLQFPNYSSELNVNALELDDSALYLCASSETGLSDTQYFGPGTRLTVL.